Reported below is one T cell receptor (beta chain). Its antigen is currently unknown. This record comes from a study of T cells expressing NK-cell markers. The CDR3 has 16 residues. TCR beta libraries carry UMIs added by 5'RACE template switching. Reprocessing the 5' RACE reads, TCRdb reports a single entry for every CDR3 protein and omits DNA. The table for this sample gives 440,000 or so distinct CDR3 sequences. Study-wide findings and caveats: Dominant NKG2C+ clonotypes accounted for about 1.0-8% of CD8+ T cells in a handful of donors. Expanded NKG2C+ T cell clones were not confirmed as HCMV-specific.

J is TRBJ2-3 and V is TRBV12-3 or TRBV12-4. The sequencing input was blood T cells: a sorted CD56 or NKG2C T cell subset, CD4+ or CD8+ T cells, or bulk PBMC T cells (not recorded which). The clonotype was recovered from a woman between 18 and 69 years old in good health. CDR3 sequence reads: CASSSSRRLGSDTQYF.